This TCR beta chain was recorded in a study of post-analysis software for immune sequencing data. This CDR3 region has 15 residues. CDR1 and CDR2 (germline): LNHDA, SQIVND (reference sequence). V gave up 3 bases and J gave up 5 bases; unmatched junction bases: 10. cDNA libraries for TCR beta contained unique molecular identifiers. MiXCR, applied by TCRdb to the PCR reads, yields one record per CDR3 protein. The sample includes some 450,000 distinct CDR3 sequences, 40% to 55% seen only once; the top ten take about an eighth. Study-wide results and limits: Strong same-batch co-clustering of samples appeared with F measure clustering. Roughly 5 TRBV segments occurring more often in patients than controls included TRBV5-6, TRBV5-1 and TRBV20-1.

Points on this clonotype: Its antigen is not identified.

The chain uses TRBV19 and TRBJ2-7, with 7 bases identical to TRBD2. Specimen: blood. This sequence was found in a girl aged 5 to 17 with multiple sclerosis. CDR3 in DNA: TGTGCCAGTAGTATGGGAGGGCATCGAAACCACGAGCAGTACTTC. This codes for CASSMGGHRNHEQYF.